What follows are 18 T cell receptor beta chains derived from one specimen sequenced in a study of breast tumors, draining lymph nodes, adjacent tissues. TCRdb analysed the multiplex PCR reads with MiXCR anew, one entry per CDR3 protein. Of around 140,000 distinct CDR3 sequences listed, 20% to 25% were seen once; the top ten hold roughly 2.6%. Samples came from axillary lymph nodes draining the breast cancer. The sample was axillary lymph node tissue. The origin of the receptors is a female donor with breast cancer. Some clones in this sample may be carry-over from other donors' samples.

Regarding this clonotype: Germline is not matched at one junction end, which may reflect a read error. This chain joins TRBV12-3 or TRBV12-4 and TRBJ2-2; 12 bases are a match to TRBD2. This CDR3 spans 17 amino acids. Written as DNA, the CDR3 is TGTGTCAGCAGTTTCCTAGCGGGAGGGCGGATGGACGGGGAGCTGTTTTTC. Encoded protein: CVSSFLAGGRMDGELFF.

This clonotype occurred many times. The gene calls are TRBV7-2 and TRBJ2-1; no definite D call. V was pared by 2 bases and J by 6 bases, with 8 bases between. CDR3 length: 13 amino acids. The germline CDR1 and CDR2 sequences are SGHTA and FQGNSA. The CDR3, as DNA: TGTGCCAGCAGCTTAAGAGCCGGCAATGAGCAGTTCTTC. Protein sequence: CASSLRAGNEQFF.

This clonotype was recorded at least ten times. This chain joins TRBV20-1 and TRBJ2-5, with 7 bases identical to TRBD1. V lost 6 bases, J lost 2 bases, and 3 bases stayed unmatched. Germline V gives CDR1 DFQATT, CDR2 SNEGSKA (reference sequence). This CDR3 spans 12 amino acids. Here the CDR3 reads CSATRGQETQYF. CDR3 DNA: TGCAGTGCCACCAGGGGGCAAGAGACCCAGTACTTC.

CDR3 in DNA: TGCAGTGCTAGATTGCGCGGGATGATCGAGCAGTACTTC. Its protein is CSARLRGMIEQYF. This rearrangement joins TRBV20-1 to TRBJ2-7; D is perhaps TRBD2 (6 bases). The CDR3 is made up of 13 amino acids. Germline-derived CDR1 and CDR2 are DFQATT and SNEGSKA (reference sequence). Trimming left V 2 bases short and J 6 bases short, with 14 bases between.

This clonotype was seen at least ten times. The chain couples TRBV27 to TRBJ2-7; D gene uncertain. CDR3 length: 15 residues. Germline V gene sequence: CDR1 MNHEY, CDR2 SMNVEV (reference sequence). V was trimmed by 6 bases and J by 0 bases, leaving 15 bases between them. This CDR3 is CASSPGLGFSYEQYF. The CDR3 DNA is TGTGCCAGCAGCCCCGGGTTGGGGTTCTCCTACGAGCAGTACTTC.

There are many counts of this clonotype. This chain uses TRBV29-1 with TRBJ2-3; 7 bases map to TRBD2. The CDR3 length is 15 residues. Germline CDR1 and CDR2: SQVTM and ANQGSEA. The V segment lost 6 bases and the J segment 1 base; nucleotides outside the gene matches: 10. The CDR3 coding sequence is TGCAGCGTGGGCGAGCGGGGTCAGGGCACAGATACGCAGTATTTT. Its translation is CSVGERGQGTDTQYF.

This clonotype was seen repeatedly, ten times or more. V is TRBV5-8 and J is TRBJ2-6, with TRBD1 matching over 9 bases. Per the germline V gene, CDR1 is SGHTS and CDR2 is YDEGEE. CDR3 length equals 19 residues. V was pared by 3 bases and J by 2 bases, with 12 bases of the junction left unmatched. CDR3 DNA: TGTGCCAGCAGCTACCAGGCCGGGACAGGGTTGACTGGGGCCAACGTCCTGACTTTC. Encoded protein: CASSYQAGTGLTGANVLTF.

This clonotype was counted many times. This chain connects TRBV10-1 to TRBJ2-1; 13 bases agree with TRBD2. V lost 4 bases to trimming and J lost 2 bases; unmatched junction nucleotides: 2. Germline values: CDR1 WNHNN, CDR2 SYGVQD (reference sequence). The CDR3 spans 16 residues. This chain's CDR3 is CASSGGTSGAYNEQFF. CDR3 sequence (DNA): TGCGCCAGCAGTGGGGGGACTAGCGGGGCCTACAATGAGCAGTTCTTC.

This clonotype was seen repeatedly, ten times or more. J is TRBJ1-2 and V is TRBV10-1, with TRBD1 matching 10 bases. Germline values: CDR1 WNHNN, CDR2 SYGVQD (reference sequence). Trimming took 5 bases from V and 0 from J; bases not matched to a gene: 9. The CDR3 loop spans 17 amino acids. The CDR3 loop reads CASSFAGTGAANYGYTF. CDR3 nucleotides: TGCGCCAGCAGTTTCGCCGGGACAGGGGCGGCTAACTATGGCTACACCTTC.

This clonotype was seen a single time. The CDR3 carries no conserved terminal phenylalanine or tryptophan, so it likely arises from a read error. This rearrangement joins TRBV3-1 to TRBJ2-7; D ambiguous. Per germline, CDR1 LGHDT and CDR2 YNNKEL (reference sequence). This CDR3 has 18 residues. V shed 2 bases and J shed 0 bases, with 20 bases lying between them. The CDR3 reads CASSQYVPVALSSYEQYS. In nucleotides, the CDR3 is TGTGCCAGCAGCCAATATGTCCCCGTGGCCCTGAGCTCCTACGAGCAGTACTCC.

This clonotype was seen ten or more times. The rearrangement links TRBV6-5 to TRBJ2-1; D is unresolved. V was cut by 6 bases and J by 7 bases, with 13 bases left in between. This CDR3 has 13 amino acids. CDR1 and CDR2 from the germline V gene are MNHEY and SVGAGI. CDR3 DNA sequence: TGTGCCAGCAGACTGACCGAGAGGAATGAGCAGTTCTTC. Encoded protein: CASRLTERNEQFF.

There are many counts of this clonotype. The chain carries TRBV6-1 and TRBJ2-1, with D unresolved. V was cut by 1 base and J by 1 base, with 5 bases left in between. The germline gives CDR1 MNHNS, CDR2 SASEGT. The CDR3 length is 14 residues. This chain's CDR3 is CASSEGGSYNEQFF. The CDR3, as DNA: TGTGCCAGCAGTGAAGGTGGTTCCTACAATGAGCAGTTCTTC.

The sample holds many counts of this clonotype. This chain links TRBV4-1 with TRBJ2-7; 10 bases line up with TRBD2. Germline trimming cut 4 bases from V and 0 bases from J; bases unmatched to any gene: 6. Germline CDR1 and CDR2: MGHRA and YSYEKL. This CDR3 comprises 16 residues. The CDR3, as DNA: TGCGCCAGCAGCCTAGTTAGCGGGAGGTTCTCCTACGAGCAGTACTTC. This codes for CASSLVSGRFSYEQYF.

This clonotype has ten or more counts. This rearrangement joins TRBV29-1 to TRBJ2-5; TRBD2 might be the D (6 bases). In germline, CDR1 is SQVTM, CDR2 ANQGSEA. The CDR3 runs 13 residues. The germline V and J ends were trimmed by 6 bases and 5 bases, with 16 bases remaining between them. CDR3 nucleotide sequence: TGCAGCGTCACGGGACTCGCCGGTGAGACCCAGTACTTC. Its protein product is CSVTGLAGETQYF.

This clonotype was picked up many times. The chain employs TRBV5-6 and TRBJ2-2; D is undetermined. CDR1 is SGHDT, CDR2 YYEEEE, per germline. V dropped 1 base and J dropped 4 bases, with 5 bases sitting between them. This CDR3 has 13 residues. CDR3 residues: CASSLMVTGELFF. The CDR3, as DNA: TGTGCCAGCAGCTTGATGGTCACCGGGGAGCTGTTTTTT.

This clonotype was seen many times. The V call is TRBV7-2, the J call TRBJ1-2; unclear D gene. This CDR3 comprises 14 residues. Deletions cut 3 bases from V and 6 bases from J, with 14 bases between. Germline V gene sequence: CDR1 SGHTA, CDR2 FQGNSA. The CDR3 DNA sequence: TGTGCCAGCAGCTTTGGCCCAGATACTAATGGCTACACCTTC. Protein sequence: CASSFGPDTNGYTF.

On this clonotype itself: This may arise from a read error, as a much more abundant clone is one base away. V gene TRBV20-1 combines with J gene TRBJ2-1; 13 bases line up with TRBD2. CDR1 DFQATT and CDR2 SNEGSKA come from the germline V gene (reference sequence). The CDR3 is 16 residues long. V gave up 8 bases and J gave up 0 bases; unmatched junction bases: 7. This CDR3 reads CSTGGTSGNSYNEQFF. CDR3 nucleotide sequence: TGCAGTACCGGGGGGACTAGCGGGAACTCCTACAATGAGCAGTTCTTC.

Details on this clonotype: One base away lies a much larger clone, so this may be a sequencing read error. This chain joins TRBV7-9 and TRBJ1-5; possibly TRBD1 for D (5 bases). The germline V gene encodes CDR1 SEHNR and CDR2 FQNEAQ (reference sequence). V was shortened by 8 bases and J by 6 bases, with 11 bases between the two germline ends. This CDR3 contains 12 residues. The DNA for the CDR3 is TGTGCCAGCTGCAGGGATGCTCAGCCCCAGCATTTT. This gives the protein CASCRDAQPQHF.